Given below is one TCR beta chain in context. Trimming stripped 2 bases from V and 8 bases from J, with 17 bases between. The CDR3 contains 15 residues. The germline CDR1 and CDR2 sequences are SGHNT and YYREEE (reference sequence). The assay was immunoSEQ multiplex PCR, and TCRdb's table has in-frame clones only and misses some. The table shows tens of thousands of clones, with just over 90% occurring only once. These data come from a study of T cell changes during pregnancy in multiple sclerosis. This sample comprised peripheral blood, obtained before pregnancy. This TCR came from a female donor with multiple sclerosis, enrolled in a pregnancy study. This rearrangement joins TRBV5-4 to TRBJ2-1; D possibly corresponds to TRBD1 (6 bases). CDR3 region: CASSLDRKIPHEQFF. Here the CDR3 DNA reads TGTGCCAGCAGCTTAGACAGGAAAATCCCCCATGAGCAGTTCTTC.